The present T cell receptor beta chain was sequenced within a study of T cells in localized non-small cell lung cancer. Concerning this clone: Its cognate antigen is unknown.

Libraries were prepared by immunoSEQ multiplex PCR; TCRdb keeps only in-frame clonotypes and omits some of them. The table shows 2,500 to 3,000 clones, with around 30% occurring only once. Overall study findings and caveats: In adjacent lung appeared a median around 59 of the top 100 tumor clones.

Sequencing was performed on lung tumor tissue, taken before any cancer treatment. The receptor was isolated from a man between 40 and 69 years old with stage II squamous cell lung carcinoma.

CDR3 nucleotides: TGTGCCAGTAGTAACGGACTAGCGGCTTCCTACGAGCAGTACTTC. Protein product: CASSNGLAASYEQYF. The gene calls are TRBV19 and TRBJ2-7, with 10 positions matching TRBD2. Germline trimming cut 4 bases from V and 1 base from J; bases unmatched to any gene: 4. Germline V gene sequence: CDR1 LNHDA, CDR2 SQIVND (reference sequence). The CDR3 is made up of 15 amino acids.